The sequence of this T cell receptor (beta chain) was determined in a study of identical twins. Study-wide points: Fewer insertions were carried by abundant cord blood beta clonotypes, but none was seen in memory repertoires. Compared with models, monozygotic twins showed more out-of-frame TCR alpha sharing. Less excess twin sharing appeared in beta out-of-frame sequences.

This clonotype was counted between two and nine times. The antigen is unknown. The CDR3 loop spans 16 amino acids. Losses at the gene ends were 4 bases for V and 3 bases for J; bases not matched to a gene: 7. Looked up from germline, CDR1 is SGHDT and CDR2 is YYEEEE. Unique molecular identifiers were present on the cDNA, which also gained a universal primer site by template switching. TCRdb ran MiXCR on the 5' RACE reads and lists one entry per CDR3 protein. Of approximately 260,000 distinct CDR3 sequences in the sample, about 14% were seen once. The sample was memory (CD45RO+) T cells sorted from blood. The TCR sequence derives from a woman aged 18-29 years in good health. This chain uses TRBV5-6 with TRBJ2-1; 10 nucleotides match TRBD2. CDR3 residues: CASSQRTSGFYNEQFF. The CDR3, as DNA: TGTGCCAGCAGCCAGCGGACTAGCGGCTTCTACAATGAGCAGTTCTTC.